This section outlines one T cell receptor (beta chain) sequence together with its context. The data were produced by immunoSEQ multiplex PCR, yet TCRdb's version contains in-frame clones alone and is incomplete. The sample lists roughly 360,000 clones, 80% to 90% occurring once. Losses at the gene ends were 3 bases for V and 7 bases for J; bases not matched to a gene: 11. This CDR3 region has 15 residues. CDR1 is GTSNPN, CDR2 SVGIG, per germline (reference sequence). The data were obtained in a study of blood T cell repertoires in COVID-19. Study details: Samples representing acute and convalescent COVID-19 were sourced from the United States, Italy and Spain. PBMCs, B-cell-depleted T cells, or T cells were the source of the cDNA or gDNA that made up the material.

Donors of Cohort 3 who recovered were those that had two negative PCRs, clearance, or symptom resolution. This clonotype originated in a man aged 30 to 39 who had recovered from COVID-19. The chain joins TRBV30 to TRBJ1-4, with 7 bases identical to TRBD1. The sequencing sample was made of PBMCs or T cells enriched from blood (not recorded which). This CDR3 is CAWSGTYRGSEKLFF. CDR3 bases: TGTGCCTGGAGCGGAACTTACAGGGGTAGTGAAAAACTGTTTTTT.